The rows below give T cell receptor beta chains drawn from one sample of a study of T cells in Graves' hyperthyroidism and ophthalmopathy. TCRdb reprocessed the multiplex PCR reads with MiXCR, giving one entry per CDR3 protein. Altogether some 770,000 distinct CDR3 sequences are present, 16% being singletons, with the ten largest covering 8.4%. Sequencing was done on a sample of blood. The receptors were sampled from a man aged 18 to 30 with Graves' hyperthyroidism. Both conserved end residues are part of each CDR3. A D gene is named only where the DNA matches it firmly. Size values are once, few and many counts, or a class for expanded clones, and some rows have none.

J	size	D	V	CDR3	DNA
TRBJ2-1	NA	TRBD2	TRBV2	CASSLTSGDEQFF	TGTGCCAGCAGTTTGACTAGCGGCGATGAGCAGTTCTTC
TRBJ2-1	many	NA	TRBV27	CASSGDSLLEQFF	TGTGCCAGCAGTGGAGACTCGCTCCTTGAGCAGTTCTTC
TRBJ2-3	NA	NA	TRBV6-1	CASRLDTDTQYF	TGTGCCAGCCGGCTTGACACAGATACGCAGTATTTT
TRBJ1-5	NA	TRBD1	TRBV7-2	CASSSGTGIRPQHF	TGTGCCAGCAGCTCCGGGACAGGGATAAGGCCCCAGCATTTT
TRBJ1-5	many	NA	TRBV20-1	CSASNTRGQPQHF	TGCAGTGCTAGTAACACCCGGGGTCAGCCCCAGCATTTT
TRBJ2-7	few	NA	TRBV20-1	CSARRRDTSYEQYF	TGCAGTGCCAGACGACGGGACACTTCCTACGAGCAGTACTTC
TRBJ2-2	NA	NA	TRBV5-1	CASNRDWNTEELFF	TGCGCCAGCAACAGGGATTGGAACACCGAGGAGCTGTTTTTT
TRBJ2-3	NA	TRBD1	TRBV20-1	CSASPGQGATDTQYF	TGCAGTGCTAGCCCGGGACAGGGGGCAACAGATACGCAGTATTTT
TRBJ2-1	NA	NA	TRBV20-1	CSARTSEADEQFF	TGCAGTGCTAGAACCTCCGAGGCCGATGAGCAGTTCTTC
TRBJ2-2	many	TRBD1	TRBV13	CASSISRDRGPLAPFDTGELFF	TGTGCCAGCAGCATTAGCCGGGACAGGGGGCCATTAGCCCCTTTTGACACCGGGGAGCTGTTTTTT
TRBJ2-7	NA	TRBD2	TRBV4-1	CASSPRLAGVLEQYF	TGCGCCAGCAGCCCCCGACTAGCGGGAGTCCTGGAGCAGTACTTC
TRBJ1-1	NA	NA	TRBV7-2	CASSLDWGEAFF	TGTGCCAGCAGCTTAGATTGGGGTGAAGCTTTCTTT
TRBJ2-5	NA	TRBD2	TRBV29-1	CSVARSSGLDETQYF	TGCAGCGTTGCAAGGTCTAGCGGGCTCGACGAGACCCAGTACTTC
TRBJ2-7	many	NA	TRBV12-3/TRBV12-4	CASSPSARYEQYF	TGTGCCAGCAGTCCATCGGCCCGTTACGAGCAGTACTTC
TRBJ2-1	few	NA	TRBV7-9	CASSSPPETDDEQFF	TGTGCCAGCAGCTCTCCTCCTGAGACGGACGATGAGCAGTTCTTC
TRBJ1-1	NA	TRBD1	TRBV29-1	CSVTHTGGDTEAFF	TGCAGCGTTACTCACACAGGGGGAGATACTGAAGCTTTCTTT
TRBJ2-5	NA	TRBD2	TRBV20-1	CSADALGLAEETQYF	TGCAGTGCTGATGCCCTAGGACTAGCGGAAGAGACCCAGTACTTC
TRBJ1-1	many	NA	TRBV15	CATSSSRGPNTEAFF	TGTGCCACCAGCAGCAGTAGGGGCCCCAACACTGAAGCTTTCTTT
TRBJ2-7	few	TRBD1	TRBV29-1	CSVVGPGQGAYEQYF	TGCAGCGTTGTAGGACCGGGACAGGGGGCCTACGAGCAGTACTTC
TRBJ2-5	many	NA	TRBV12-5	CASGGSGQETQYF	TGTGCTAGTGGTGGGTCAGGGCAAGAGACCCAGTACTTC
TRBJ1-1	many	TRBD1	TRBV27	CASSGHGTALNTEAFF	TGTGCCAGCAGTGGACACGGGACAGCGCTTAACACTGAAGCTTTCTTT
TRBJ1-5	NA	NA	TRBV28	CASSLKNQPQHF	TGTGCCAGCAGTTTAAAGAATCAGCCCCAGCATTTT
TRBJ1-5	many	TRBD1	TRBV12-3/TRBV12-4	CASSWGTVSQPQHF	TGTGCCAGCAGTTGGGGGACAGTAAGTCAGCCCCAGCATTTT
TRBJ2-1	many	TRBD1	TRBV20-1	CSARRGPSYNEQFF	TGCAGTGCTAGGAGGGGGCCCTCCTACAATGAGCAGTTCTTC
TRBJ2-5	many	NA	TRBV12-3/TRBV12-4	CASSPPRGKQETQYF	TGTGCCAGCAGTCCTCCGAGAGGGAAACAAGAGACCCAGTACTTC
TRBJ2-3	many	NA	TRBV7-3	CASSPMGQGGDTQYF	TGTGCCAGCAGCCCCATGGGCCAGGGTGGAGATACGCAGTATTTT
TRBJ2-2	NA	NA	TRBV20-1	CSAKGPLNTGELFF	TGCAGTGCTAAGGGACCACTGAACACCGGGGAGCTGTTTTTT
TRBJ2-7	many	TRBD1	TRBV15	CATSRGEATGAYEQYF	TGTGCCACCAGCAGGGGGGAAGCGACAGGGGCCTACGAGCAGTACTTC
TRBJ2-4	NA	TRBD2	TRBV30	CAWSSRTSGSWGKNIQYF	TGTGCCTGGAGCTCGCGGACTAGCGGGAGCTGGGGCAAAAACATTCAGTACTTC
TRBJ2-1	many	TRBD1	TRBV7-8	CASSDRQGSENEQFF	TGTGCCAGCAGCGATAGACAGGGCTCGGAAAATGAGCAGTTCTTC
TRBJ1-1	few	TRBD1	TRBV13	CASSSGTGYTEAFF	TGTGCCAGCAGCTCCGGGACAGGGTACACTGAAGCTTTCTTT
TRBJ1-3	NA	NA	TRBV10-3	CAISEVPSTSKGNTIYF	TGTGCCATCAGTGAGGTACCTTCTACGTCTAAAGGAAACACCATATATTTT
TRBJ2-7	NA	TRBD1	TRBV19	CASSTQRRGRDGYEQYF	TGTGCCAGTAGTACCCAACGCAGGGGGCGGGACGGCTACGAGCAGTACTTC
TRBJ2-3	many	NA	TRBV11-2	CASTSGPTDTQYF	TGTGCCAGCACTTCAGGGCCCACAGATACGCAGTATTTT
TRBJ1-5	many	TRBD1	TRBV2	CASSAGQGLPPQHF	TGTGCCAGCAGCGCGGGACAGGGCTTGCCGCCCCAGCATTTT
TRBJ2-1	NA	TRBD2	TRBV2	CASSETGEGSGRWSYNEQFF	TGTGCCAGCAGTGAGACAGGGGAGGGTAGCGGGAGGTGGTCCTACAATGAGCAGTTCTTC
TRBJ1-1	many	NA	TRBV28	CASIVGGMDTEAFF	TGTGCCAGCATTGTAGGGGGTATGGACACTGAAGCTTTCTTT
TRBJ2-3	NA	NA	TRBV9	CASSVPRDTQYF	TGTGCCAGCAGCGTCCCCCGCGATACGCAGTATTTT
TRBJ1-6	many	NA	TRBV7-8	CASSLDRRANSPLHF	TGTGCCAGCAGCTTAGATCGCAGGGCAAATTCACCCCTCCACTTT
TRBJ1-1	NA	NA	TRBV10-3	CAISVEGNTEAFF	TGTGCCATCAGTGTAGAAGGGAACACTGAAGCTTTCTTT
TRBJ2-1	NA	NA	TRBV7-3	CASSSERDDEQFF	TGTGCCAGCAGCTCAGAGCGCGACGATGAGCAGTTCTTC
TRBJ2-1	many	TRBD2	TRBV7-3	CASSPTSGSGHEQFF	TGTGCCAGCAGCCCCACTAGCGGGAGCGGCCATGAGCAGTTCTTC
TRBJ2-7	many	TRBD1	TRBV11-1	CASSSPGQGGSEQYF	TGTGCCAGCAGCTCACCCGGACAGGGGGGGAGTGAGCAGTACTTC
TRBJ1-6	NA	NA	TRBV2	CACMGQGNNSPLHF	TGTGCCTGCATGGGGCAGGGGAATAATTCACCCCTCCACTTT
TRBJ2-5	few	TRBD2	TRBV15	CATSRGGASGETQYF	TGTGCCACCAGCAGAGGGGGGGCTAGCGGGGAGACCCAGTACTTC
TRBJ1-1	NA	NA	TRBV20-1	CSARDRRLGTEAFF	TGCAGTGCTAGAGATAGGCGATTGGGCACTGAAGCTTTCTTT